The 23 T cell receptor beta chains reported below all come from one sample, sequenced in a study of T cell repertoires in cytomegalovirus infection. The antigens these receptors bind are not known. TCRdb processed the reads anew with MiXCR; each CDR3 protein has one entry. Counted here are approximately 910,000 distinct CDR3 sequences, approximately 31% occurring once; the ten biggest clones make up under 15%. The sequencing used cultured CD8+ T cells from PBMCs, collected from culture after CMV antigen stimulation. The source of these receptors is a human donor in good health (CMV status not recorded). Some clones in this sample may be carry-over from other donors' samples.

CDR3 DNA: TGCGCCAGCAGCTTGAAGCGACAGGGGAGCTACGAGCAGTACGTC. It specifies CASSLKRQGSYEQYV. The rearrangement joins TRBV5-1 to TRBJ2-7; 8 bases are shared with TRBD1. The CDR3 has 15 amino acids. CDR1 and CDR2 (germline): SGHRS, YFSETQ. V shed 1 base and J 3 bases; nucleotides not matched to a gene: 6.

This sequence joins TRBV6-6 and TRBJ1-5; maybe TRBD1 (6 bases). Trimming removed 2 bases from V and 0 bases from J, with 32 bases in between. The CDR3 is 23 residues long. In germline, CDR1 is MNHNY, CDR2 SVGAGI (reference sequence). The CDR3 loop is CASSYVSSTNRDSSGVSNQPQHF. CDR3 nucleotide sequence: TGTGCCAGCAGTTACGTATCTTCGACCAACAGGGATAGTAGTGGGGTTAGCAATCAGCCCCAGCATTTT.

On this clonotype: A read error may be the cause here, since a much bigger clone is one base away. This chain links TRBV7-6 with TRBJ2-3; D unresolved. CDR1 is SGHVS and CDR2 is FNYEAQ in the germline V gene. The CDR3 sequence is 16 residues long. CDR3 coding DNA: TGTGCCAGCAGCTTAGCGGCCAGCACCAACACAGATATGCAGTATTTT. It is translated as CASSLAASTNTDMQYF.

This chain links TRBV19 with TRBJ1-1; 8 bases fit TRBD1. J gave up 1 base and V 3 bases, and 16 bases lay outside the gene matches. This CDR3 has 19 amino acids. CDR1 LNHDA and CDR2 SQIVND come from the germline V gene (reference sequence). The CDR3 here is CASSIRAEQGASGNTEAFF. The CDR3 nucleotides read TGTGCCAGTAGTATTAGGGCTGAGCAGGGGGCATCGGGGAACACTGAAGCTTTCTTT.

The chain couples TRBV20-1 to TRBJ1-5; no reliable D call. There are 15 residues in the CDR3. Trimming stripped 7 bases from V and 1 base from J, with 17 bases between. Germline loops: CDR1 DFQATT, CDR2 SNEGSKA (reference sequence). CDR3 in DNA: TGCAGTGTTAAAGAGGCGTCTGACAGCAATCAGCCCCAGCATTTT. It yields the protein CSVKEASDSNQPQHF.

The chain uses TRBV24-1 and TRBJ2-2, with TRBD1 identical over 7 bases. From germline, CDR1 is KGHDR and CDR2 SFDVKD. Trimming removed 9 bases from V and 4 bases from J; junction bases left unmatched: 4. CDR3 length: 13 amino acids. The CDR3 loop reads CATEGQSTGELFF. The CDR3 nucleotides are TGTGCCACCGAGGGACAGTCCACCGGGGAGCTGTTTTTT.

The chain has TRBV12-3 or TRBV12-4 and TRBJ1-1, with a weak D call TRBD1 (5 bases). The CDR3 length is 15 residues. Trimming pared 7 bases from V and 0 bases from J, leaving 15 bases between. The CDR3 spells CASNIAPGLNTEAFF. In DNA form, the CDR3 reads TGTGCCAGCAACATAGCCCCAGGGTTGAACACTGAAGCTTTCTTT.

V usage is TRBV7-8 and J usage is TRBJ1-5; tentatively, D is TRBD1 (5 bases). CDR1 is SGHVS and CDR2 is FQNEAQ in the germline V gene. The V gene lost 2 bases and the J gene lost 15 bases, with 14 bases spanning the gap. The length of the CDR3 is 12 residues. The CDR3 is CASSLLGGNRHF. CDR3 sequence (DNA): TGTGCCAGCAGCTTACTGGGGGGAAATAGGCATTTT.

This clonotype was seen more than once but under ten times. The rearrangement uses TRBV28 and TRBJ1-1, with D hard to call. CDR1 and CDR2 (germline): MDHEN, SYDVKM. Trimming cost V 8 bases and J 0 bases, with 13 bases left between them. The CDR3 contains 14 residues. The CDR3 DNA sequence: TGTGCCAGCGCTCATACGCGGATGAACACTGAAGCTTTCTTT. The encoded protein is CASAHTRMNTEAFF.

Remarks on this clonotype: One end of the junction varies from germline; a read error may be responsible. The rearrangement links TRBV24-1 to TRBJ2-1, with D possibly being TRBD2 (6 bases). Germline V gene sequence: CDR1 KGHDR, CDR2 SFDVKD. This CDR3 region has 13 residues. DNA for the CDR3: TGTGCCACCAGGGATTGGACTACAAATGAGCAGTTCTTC. Its translation is CATRDWTTNEQFF.

This rearrangement joins TRBV27 to TRBJ1-1; tentatively, D is TRBD1 (5 bases). Germline V gene sequence: CDR1 MNHEY, CDR2 SMNVEV (reference sequence). V dropped 3 bases and J dropped 9 bases, with 14 bases sitting between them. The CDR3 has 13 residues. In DNA, the CDR3 is TGTGCCAGCAGTTTTGGGACTGGGGTACAAGCTTTCTTT. Translated, it gives CASSFGTGVQAFF.

The chain joins TRBV12-3 or TRBV12-4 to TRBJ1-1; the D is unclear. Trimming stripped 10 bases from V and 0 bases from J, with 15 bases between. CDR3 length: 14 amino acids. The CDR3 region is CAIQHDFMNTEAFF. CDR3 bases: TGTGCCATTCAACATGATTTCATGAACACTGAAGCTTTCTTT.

CDR3 DNA sequence: TGCAGTGCTAGAGATGACGACGTTTCCTACGAGCAGTACGTC. Translated: CSARDDDVSYEQYV. The chain uses TRBV20-1 and TRBJ2-7; D not certain. The CDR3 contains 14 residues. Germline V CDR1 and CDR2: DFQATT, SNEGSKA (reference sequence). Trimming left V 0 bases short and J 1 base short, with 10 bases between.

This clonotype was observed at least ten times. J is TRBJ1-5 and V is TRBV12-3 or TRBV12-4; TRBD1 aligns across 9 bases. The CDR3 length is 15 residues. After removal of 5 bases from V and 3 bases from J, the junction contained 5 bases not matched to a gene. The CDR3 protein is CASSGTGTPNQPQHF. The CDR3 coding sequence is TGTGCCAGCAGTGGGACAGGGACCCCCAATCAGCCCCAGCATTTT.

The genes are TRBV7-2 and TRBJ1-2; D call uncertain. This CDR3 region has 14 residues. Between the trimmed V and J ends, which lost 1 base and 8 bases, there was a span of 14 bases. Germline V gives CDR1 SGHTA, CDR2 FQGNSA. Here the CDR3 reads CASSLEIIIPGYTF. CDR3 nucleotides: TGTGCCAGCAGCTTAGAGATCATCATCCCGGGCTACACCTTC. The full variable domain, its missing parts supplied by reference TRBV7-2 and TRBJ1-2, is GAGVSQSPSNKVTEKGKDVELRCDPISGHTALYWYRQSLGQGLEFLIYFQGNSAPDKSGLPSDRFSAERTGGSVSTLTIQRTQQEDSAVYLCASSLEIIIPGYTFGSGTRLTVV.

In the case of this clonotype: Given a much more abundant clone one base away, this may be a read error. The gene calls are TRBV7-2 and TRBJ1-2, with 9 positions matching TRBD1. The CDR3 covers 16 residues. Germline lookup yields CDR1 SGHTA and CDR2 FQGNSA. DNA for the CDR3: TGTGCCAGCAGCTTAGCTGCGGACAGGGGAAACTTTGGCTACACCTTC. This encodes CASSLAADRGNFGYTF.

At least ten counts were recorded for this clonotype. The chain couples TRBV11-2 to TRBJ2-5; 7 bases map to TRBD2. The CDR3 is 17 amino acids. CDR1 is SGHAT and CDR2 is FQNNGV in the germline V gene. Trimming removed 4 bases from V and 0 bases from J; junction bases left unmatched: 11. The CDR3 DNA reads as TGTGCCAGCAGCTCTTTTCAGGCTAGCGGCTACCAAGAGACCCAGTACTTC. Amino acids: CASSSFQASGYQETQYF.

This chain joins TRBV20-1 and TRBJ1-3, with D unresolved. CDR1 is DFQATT and CDR2 is SNEGSKA in the germline V gene (reference sequence). The CDR3 runs 10 residues. With 5 bases removed from V and 4 bases from J, the gap between germline ends came to 3 bases. DNA for the CDR3: TGCAGTGCTCTGGGAAACACCATATATTTT. As protein: CSALGNTIYF.

The chain couples TRBV24-1 to TRBJ2-1, with D unclear. This CDR3 spans 15 amino acids. V dropped 5 bases and J dropped 7 bases, with 17 bases sitting between them. Germline V CDR1 and CDR2: KGHDR, SFDVKD. The CDR3 sequence: CATSGGPPDGNEQFF. CDR3 in DNA: TGTGCCACCAGTGGCGGACCACCCGACGGGAATGAGCAGTTCTTC.

The genes are TRBV12-3 or TRBV12-4 and TRBJ2-1; no firm D call. There are 17 residues in the CDR3. Trimming took off 8 bases at V and 2 bases at J, with 22 bases between the two ends. In DNA, the CDR3 is TGTGCCAGCCGAACAGAAGAGACGGGTTCCACCTACAATGAGCAGTTCTTC. Translated, it gives CASRTEETGSTYNEQFF.

In its sample, this clonotype was seen a few times. The chain combines TRBV19 with TRBJ2-2; 8 positions agree with TRBD2. Germline CDR1 and CDR2: LNHDA and SQIVND (reference sequence). V dropped 5 bases and J dropped 4; count of bases not matched to a gene: 9. This CDR3 is built from 16 residues. The CDR3 region has the DNA TGTGCCAGTAGTCAAACGGGACTAGGGGGCACCGGGGAGCTGTTTTTT. This sequence encodes CASSQTGLGGTGELFF.

In its sample, this clonotype was seen a few times. The rearrangement links TRBV11-2 to TRBJ1-2; D is perhaps TRBD1 (5 bases). V was shortened by 1 base and J by 0 bases, with 12 bases between the two germline ends. This CDR3 comprises 16 residues. The V gene's germline CDR1 is SGHAT and CDR2 FQNNGV. The CDR3 loop is CASSLVPGGPNYGYTF. CDR3 DNA: TGTGCCAGCAGCTTAGTCCCGGGGGGACCTAACTATGGCTACACCTTC.

The table lists this clonotype with a few counts. The chain joins TRBV28 to TRBJ2-1; 11 bases align to TRBD2. The CDR3 has 19 residues. Germline lookup yields CDR1 MDHEN and CDR2 SYDVKM. J lost 4 bases, V lost 3 bases, and 14 bases had no gene match. This chain's CDR3 is CASSFELAGATQGYNEQFF. Written as DNA, the CDR3 is TGTGCCAGCAGTTTTGAACTAGCGGGGGCCACTCAAGGGTACAATGAGCAGTTCTTC.